The clone carrying this TCR beta chain has at least ten counts. The data belong to a study of T cells after yellow fever vaccination. TCRdb ran MiXCR on the 5' RACE reads and lists one entry per CDR3 protein. The table includes over 250,000 distinct CDR3 sequences, roughly 5.6% detected once. CDR3 length: 14 residues. The V gene's germline CDR1 is SGHAT and CDR2 FQNNGV. V lost 5 bases, J lost 10 bases, and 3 bases stayed unmatched. This clonotype originated in a man between 18 and 35 years old who received the YFV17D yellow fever vaccine. This sample comprised CD4+ T cells sorted from PBMCs, obtained on the day of the yellow fever booster vaccination. The V gene is TRBV11-2, the J gene TRBJ2-1; 15 nucleotides line up with TRBD2. CDR3 bases: TGTGCCAGCAGCCGGACTAGCGGGGGGGAGGAGCAGTTCTTC. It yields the protein CASSRTSGGEEQFF.